This TCR beta chain was recovered during a study of T-cell memory formation after mild COVID-19 (dated by TCRdb to the early 2020s). The study in broad terms: TCR sequence clusters from the two donors were found to be largely donor specific. T-cell clones expanding and contracting after mild COVID-19 in a couple of donors were tracked by longitudinal TCRalpha and TCRbeta repertoire sequencing. The cohort was made up of two young adult volunteers, one female and one male, who were previously healthy.

TCRdb lists the instrument as Illumina NovaSeq 6000. TCRalpha and TCRbeta cDNA libraries were constructed by 5'RACE with constant-segment primers, with sample barcodes and unique molecular identifiers being introduced. Trizol reagent was used to extract RNA from every sample. The libraries were amplified in two PCR steps, and the second step added a second sample barcode and Illumina TruSeq adapters. Sequencing of the libraries was done on an Illumina NovaSeq, producing 2 x 150 bp paired-end reads. On the authors' methods: Demultiplexing of reads and collapsing into UMI-guided consensus sequences were performed with migec v1.2.7. Using mixcr v2.1.11, the UMI consensuses were aligned to TRA and TRB V and J templates and assembled into clonotypes. Expanded or contracted clonotypes were those called significant by both edgeR and NoisET, with noise models trained on biological replicates. edgeR calls used a false discovery rate-adjusted p below 0.01 and a log2 fold-change threshold of 1. As an exploratory analysis of dynamics, max-normalized trajectories of the 1000 most abundant clonotypes were examined with PCA combined with hierarchical clustering. The CD4 or CD8 phenotype of responding clones was assigned using the separately sequenced CD4+ and CD8+ repertoires. TCRdb reran the public reads through fastp at Q25 and MiXCR, keeping productive beta chains. Every entry covers one CDR3 protein and lists the most common genes and DNA from its rows. These V and J calls are TCRdb output, not the study's own analysis. Recorded for this sample are under 450,000 distinct CDR3 sequences; 20% to 25% of them occurred a single time. The ten largest make up over 20% of the sample.

The trim is 8 bases for V and 3 bases for J, with a gap of 11 bases between the germline ends. CDR1 and CDR2 (SQVTM, ANQGSEA) derive from the germline V gene. The CDR3 numbers 11 residues from cysteine through phenylalanine. Here the CDR3 DNA is all that survives: 33 bases in frame from base 1. To note about this clonotype: It lacks a known antigen. There are no base qualities to consult, and no much larger clone falls within one base.

PBMCs were isolated by Ficoll-Paque density gradient centrifugation. Paper-wide results and their limitations: Clones that contracted from day 15 to 85 showed balanced CD4/CD8 phenotypes, whereas a second wave of clones that expanded from day 15 to 37 leaned towards CD4+. The second-wave clones that peaked on day 37 were not confirmed to be SARS-CoV-2 specific. Some responding clones were detected in pre-infection memory, which suggested that pre-existing cross-reactive memory T cells had joined the SARS-CoV-2 response. Contracting CD4+ clones were located mainly in the CM and EM memory subsets, whereas CD8+ clones were found to be enriched in EMRA. Only two mild cases were covered in the study, and larger cohorts including severe cases with pre-infection samples were considered necessary.

The TCR sequence derives from a man aged 18 to 29 who had mild COVID-19 (a few samples of this study predate the infection). The sample titles of this study are shuffled in the database, so cell type and time point are left out; the donor was told from shared clones. Material for sequencing was PBMCs or a T cell subset sorted from them (not recorded which). In this chain, TRBV29-1 is recombined with TRBJ2-7, with the D gene call left open. The CDR3: CSIIQFYEQYF. The DNA sequence is as follows: TGCAGCATCATACAGTTCTACGAGCAGTACTTC.